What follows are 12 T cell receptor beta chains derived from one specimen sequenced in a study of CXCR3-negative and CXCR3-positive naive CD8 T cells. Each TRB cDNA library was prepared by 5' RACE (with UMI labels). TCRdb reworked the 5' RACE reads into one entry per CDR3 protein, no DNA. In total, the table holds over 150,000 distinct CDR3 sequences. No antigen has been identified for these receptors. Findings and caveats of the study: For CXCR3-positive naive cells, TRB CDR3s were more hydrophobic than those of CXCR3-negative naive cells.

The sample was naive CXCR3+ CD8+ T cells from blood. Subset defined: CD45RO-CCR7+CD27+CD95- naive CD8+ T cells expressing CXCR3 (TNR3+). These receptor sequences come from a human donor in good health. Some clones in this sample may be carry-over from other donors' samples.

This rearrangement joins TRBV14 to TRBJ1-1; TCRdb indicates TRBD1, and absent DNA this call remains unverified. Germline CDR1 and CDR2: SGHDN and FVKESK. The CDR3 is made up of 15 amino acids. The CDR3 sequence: CASSQYRTGITEAFF.

CDR3 region: CASSERTGAGEQYF. This chain connects TRBV7-2 to TRBJ2-7; with no DNA, the TCRdb D assignment of TRBD1 cannot be verified. CDR3 length: 14 amino acids. In germline, CDR1 is SGHTA, CDR2 FQGNSA.

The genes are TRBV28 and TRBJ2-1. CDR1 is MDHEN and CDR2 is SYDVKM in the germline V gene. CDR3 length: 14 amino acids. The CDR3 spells CASSSGFSYNEQFF.

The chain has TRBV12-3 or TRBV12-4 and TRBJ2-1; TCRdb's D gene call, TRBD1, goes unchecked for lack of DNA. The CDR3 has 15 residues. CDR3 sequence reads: CASKDRGRPYNEQFF.

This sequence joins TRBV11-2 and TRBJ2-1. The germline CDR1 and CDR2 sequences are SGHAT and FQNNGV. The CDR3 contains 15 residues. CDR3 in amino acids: CASSLDLNSYNEQLF.

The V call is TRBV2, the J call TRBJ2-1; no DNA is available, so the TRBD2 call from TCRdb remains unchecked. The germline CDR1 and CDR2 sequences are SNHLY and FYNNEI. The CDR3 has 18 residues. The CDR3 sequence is CASSPAGGSGMPYNEQFF.

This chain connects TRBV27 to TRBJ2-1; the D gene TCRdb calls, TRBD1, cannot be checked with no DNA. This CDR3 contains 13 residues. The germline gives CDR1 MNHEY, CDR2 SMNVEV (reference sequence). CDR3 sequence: CASGEGGYNEQFF.

The CDR3 sequence: CAISDPRDRDTGELFF. The V gene is TRBV10-3, the J gene TRBJ2-2; TCRdb lists TRBD1, though no DNA is available to test this call. Germline V gene lookup returns CDR1 ENHRY and CDR2 SYGVKD. CDR3 size: 16 residues.

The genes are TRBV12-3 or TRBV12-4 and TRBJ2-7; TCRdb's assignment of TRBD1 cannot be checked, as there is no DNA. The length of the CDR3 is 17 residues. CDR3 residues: CASSFAPGTGLSGEQYF.

The CDR3 protein is CSDRRGGYNEQFF. The V and J genes are TRBV29-1 and TRBJ2-1; TCRdb proposes TRBD1, but this gene call is untestable without DNA. CDR1 is SQVTM, CDR2 ANQGSEA, per germline. This CDR3 is 13 amino acids long.

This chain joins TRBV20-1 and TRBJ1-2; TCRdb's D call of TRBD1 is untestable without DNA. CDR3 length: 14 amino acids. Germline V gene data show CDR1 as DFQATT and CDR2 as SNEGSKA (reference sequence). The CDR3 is CSALGAGGDRGYTF.

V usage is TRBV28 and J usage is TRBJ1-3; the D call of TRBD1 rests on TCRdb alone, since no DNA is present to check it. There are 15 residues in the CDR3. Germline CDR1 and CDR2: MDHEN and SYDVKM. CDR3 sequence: CASSDRVGRGNTIYF.